This note documents a single TCR beta chain sequence. Antigen: not known. TCRdb reanalysed the PCR reads using MiXCR and keeps one entry per CDR3 protein. The data hold 30,000 or so distinct CDR3 sequences, with 49% observed a single time. This sample was included in a study of vaccination and CD4 T cells after COVID-19. Per germline, CDR1 SGHVS and CDR2 FQNEAQ. The CDR3 has 14 residues. Trimming at V came to 5 bases and at J to 9 bases, leaving 9 bases not matched to a gene. Regarding the study as a whole: Among those convalescent, a median roughly 90% of reactive clones emerged solely post-vaccination.

As for time point: late sampling 161 to 241 days after vaccination in a few convalescent patients. The source is a human donor who had recovered from COVID-19. The sample consisted of CD4+ T cells from blood, taken about 7 months after SARS-CoV-2 vaccination. V and J are TRBV7-8 and TRBJ2-3, with 9 bases lining up with TRBD2. The CDR3 sequence: CASSPIAGERTQYF. CDR3 bases: TGTGCCAGCAGCCCCATAGCGGGGGAAAGGACGCAGTATTTT.